The present T cell receptor (beta chain) was sequenced within a study of T cell repertoires in cytomegalovirus infection (dated by TCRdb to about 2019). About the full investigation: Donor HLA type was relevant to the analysis, as public TCR beta signatures indicated carriage of CMV infection together with the matching HLA type. Study-level results and caveats: The ex vivo response was dominated by HLA-C-restricted CMV-specific TCR beta clonotypes, and the single most frequent clonotype in two of eight donors was supplied by these HLA-C-restricted clonotypes. In both this cohort and an independent 352-donor cohort, the cumulative frequency of public TCR beta family members distinguished carriers of CMV infection plus the relevant HLA type.

This clonotype was counted many times. This clone's antigen is unknown. There are no base qualities to consult, and no much larger clone falls within one base. TCRdb names Illumina HiSeq 1500 as the instrument used. TCRdb trimmed public reads at Q25 via fastp, called clones via MiXCR and kept in-frame beta chains. For every CDR3 protein sequence, its rows merge into one entry that carries the most common genes and DNA. The sample records around 100,000 distinct CDR3 sequences, approximately 15% of which are singletons. Around 8.5% of the sample is in the top ten clones. The TCR was taken from a human donor in good health (CMV status not recorded). Some clones in this sample may be carry-over from other donors' samples. What was sequenced was PBMCs.

The CDR3 protein: CASQASGYNEQFF. The DNA reads TGCGCCAGCCAGGCTAGCGGGTACAATGAGCAGTTCTTC. The rearranged segments are TRBV5-1 and TRBJ2-1; 8 central bases correspond to TRBD2. CDR3 length: 13 amino acids, cysteine to phenylalanine. Only the CDR3 part of the read is kept: 39 bases, read in frame from the first base. CDR1 SGHRS and CDR2 YFSETQ are derived from the germline V gene. The germline V end is reduced by 7 bases and the J end by 4 bases; junction bases left unmatched: 4.